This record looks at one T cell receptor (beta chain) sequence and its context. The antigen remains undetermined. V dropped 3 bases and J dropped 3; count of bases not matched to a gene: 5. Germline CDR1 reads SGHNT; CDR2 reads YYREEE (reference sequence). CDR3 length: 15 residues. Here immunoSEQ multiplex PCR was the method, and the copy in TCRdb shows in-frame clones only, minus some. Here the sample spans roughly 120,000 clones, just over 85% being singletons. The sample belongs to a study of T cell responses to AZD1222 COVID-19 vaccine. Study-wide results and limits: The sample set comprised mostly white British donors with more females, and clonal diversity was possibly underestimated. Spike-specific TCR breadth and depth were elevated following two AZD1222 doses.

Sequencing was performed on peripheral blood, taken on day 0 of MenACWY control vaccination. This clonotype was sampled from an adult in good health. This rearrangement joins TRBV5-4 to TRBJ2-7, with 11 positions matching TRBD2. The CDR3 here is CASSSIAGGGYEQYF. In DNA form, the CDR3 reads TGTGCCAGCAGCTCGATAGCGGGAGGGGGCTACGAGCAGTACTTC.